This T cell receptor (beta chain) was captured in a study of cytomegalovirus exposure and HLA in healthy donors. Regarding the study as a whole: HLA alleles showed associations with roughly 17,000 TCR beta sequences in a later analysis, at a 0.05 false discovery rate.

Vbeta (60) and Jbeta (13) primers were used in the PCR. The table came from immunoSEQ multiplex PCR; TCRdb's copy has only in-frame clones and leaves some out. Of more than 75,000 clones in the sample, more than 75% were seen once. This CDR3 contains 13 residues. V shed 4 bases and J 5 bases; nucleotides not matched to a gene: 3. Germline-derived CDR1 and CDR2 are SGHRS and YFSETQ. In regard to this clone: Its cognate antigen is unknown.

This sequence was found in a woman aged 40 to 50 in good health and CMV-seropositive. This chain links TRBV5-1 with TRBJ1-1, with TRBD1 identical over 9 bases. Sequenced sample: PBMCs. CDR3 residues: CASSPGQGTEAFF. DNA for the CDR3: TGCGCCAGCAGCCCTGGACAGGGGACTGAAGCTTTCTTT.